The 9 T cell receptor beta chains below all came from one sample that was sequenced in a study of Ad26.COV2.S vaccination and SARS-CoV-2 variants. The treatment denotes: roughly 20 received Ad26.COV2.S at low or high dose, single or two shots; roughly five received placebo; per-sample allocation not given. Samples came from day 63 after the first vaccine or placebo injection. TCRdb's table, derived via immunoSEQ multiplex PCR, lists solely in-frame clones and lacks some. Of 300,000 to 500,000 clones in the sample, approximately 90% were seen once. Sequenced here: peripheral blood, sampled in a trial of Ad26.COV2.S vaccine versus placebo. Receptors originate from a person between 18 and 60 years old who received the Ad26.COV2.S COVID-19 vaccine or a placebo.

For the CDR3, the DNA is TGTGCCAGCTCAACGCCGGGACAGCAACGCACAGATACGCAGTATTTT. Encoded protein: CASSTPGQQRTDTQYF. The J gene is TRBJ2-3, the V gene TRBV18; 7 bases are shared with TRBD1. V gave up 5 bases and J gave up 1 base; unmatched junction bases: 9. CDR3 length: 16 amino acids. Per germline, CDR1 KGHSH and CDR2 LQKENI. Full variable domain (remainder filled in from reference TRBV18 and TRBJ2-3): NAGVMQNPRHLVRRRGQEARLRCSPMKGHSHVYWYRQLPEEGLKFMVYLQKENIIDESGMPKERFSAEFPKEGPSILRIQQVVRGDSAAYFCASSTPGQQRTDTQYFGPGTRLTVL.

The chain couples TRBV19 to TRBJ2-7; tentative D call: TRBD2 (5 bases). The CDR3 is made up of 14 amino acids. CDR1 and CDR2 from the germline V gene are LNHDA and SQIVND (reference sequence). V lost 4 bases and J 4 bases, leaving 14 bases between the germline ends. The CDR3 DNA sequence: TGTGCCAGTAGTAGGGAGAGGACTGGATACGAGCAGTACTTC. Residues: CASSRERTGYEQYF.

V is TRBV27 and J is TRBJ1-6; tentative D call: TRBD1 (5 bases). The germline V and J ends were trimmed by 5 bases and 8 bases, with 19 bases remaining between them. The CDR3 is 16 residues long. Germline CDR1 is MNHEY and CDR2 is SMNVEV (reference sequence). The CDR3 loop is CASSPQGEGYYSPLHF. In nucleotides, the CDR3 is TGTGCCAGCAGTCCTCAGGGAGAGGGGTATTATTCACCCCTCCACTTT.

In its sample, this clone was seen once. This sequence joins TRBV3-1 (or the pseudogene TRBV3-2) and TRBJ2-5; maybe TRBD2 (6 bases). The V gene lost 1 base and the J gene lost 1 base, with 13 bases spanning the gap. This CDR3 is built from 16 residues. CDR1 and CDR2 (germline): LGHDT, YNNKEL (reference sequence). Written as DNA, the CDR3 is TGTGCCAGCAGCCAAGTCCCGCGGGGAAGCCAAGAGACCCAGTACTTC. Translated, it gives CASSQVPRGSQETQYF.

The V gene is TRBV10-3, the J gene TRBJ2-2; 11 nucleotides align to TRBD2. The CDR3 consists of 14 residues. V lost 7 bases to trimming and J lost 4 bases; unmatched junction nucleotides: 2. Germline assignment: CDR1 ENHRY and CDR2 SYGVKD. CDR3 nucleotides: TGTGCCATCACCGGACTAGCGGGCACCGGGGAGCTGTTTTTT. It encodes CAITGLAGTGELFF.

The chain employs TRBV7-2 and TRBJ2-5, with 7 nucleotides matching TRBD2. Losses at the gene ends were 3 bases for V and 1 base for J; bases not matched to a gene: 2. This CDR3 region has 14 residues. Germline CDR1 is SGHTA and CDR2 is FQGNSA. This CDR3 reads CASSFLAVQETQYF. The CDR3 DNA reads TGTGCCAGCAGCTTTCTAGCGGTCCAAGAGACCCAGTACTTC.

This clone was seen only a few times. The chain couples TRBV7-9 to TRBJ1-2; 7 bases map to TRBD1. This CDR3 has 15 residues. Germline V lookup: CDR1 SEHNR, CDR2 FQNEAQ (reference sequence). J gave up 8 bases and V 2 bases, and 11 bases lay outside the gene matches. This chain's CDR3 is CASSLNLRTGTGYTF. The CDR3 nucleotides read TGTGCCAGCAGCTTAAACCTAAGGACAGGAACGGGCTACACCTTC.

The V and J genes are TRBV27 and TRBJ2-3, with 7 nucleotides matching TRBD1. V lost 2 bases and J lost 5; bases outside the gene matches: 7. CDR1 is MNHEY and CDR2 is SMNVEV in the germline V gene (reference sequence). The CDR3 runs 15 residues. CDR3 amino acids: CASSLGQVRLDTQYF. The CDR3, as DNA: TGTGCCAGCAGTTTAGGACAGGTCCGGCTAGATACGCAGTATTTT.

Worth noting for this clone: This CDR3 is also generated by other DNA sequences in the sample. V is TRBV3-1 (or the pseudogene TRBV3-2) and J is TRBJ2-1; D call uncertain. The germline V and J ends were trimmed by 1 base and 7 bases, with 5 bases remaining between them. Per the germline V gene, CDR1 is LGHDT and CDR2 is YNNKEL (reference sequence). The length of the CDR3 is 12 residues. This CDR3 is CASSQVGNEQFF. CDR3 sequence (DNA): TGTGCCAGCAGCCAAGTTGGGAATGAGCAGTTCTTC.